Listed below are T cell receptor beta chains from one sample, sequenced in a study of T cells in Graves' hyperthyroidism and ophthalmopathy. TCRdb processed the multiplex PCR reads anew with MiXCR; each CDR3 protein has one entry. Among more than 55,000 distinct CDR3 sequences, about 57% were seen once, and the ten largest hold approximately 3.4%. Specimen: blood. The receptors originated from a woman aged 55-69 years with Graves' ophthalmopathy. The CDR3 runs from the conserved cysteine through the conserved F or W. The order of the fields is J gene, V gene, clone size, D gene, CDR3 protein, CDR3 DNA. D genes are given only for firm matches. Size tells how often a clone was seen (once, few, many) or the class of an expanded clone, and some rows leave it out.

J: TRBJ2-2
V: TRBV15
size: many
D: .
CDR3: CATSRSHGNTGELFF
DNA: TGTGCCACCAGCAGATCCCACGGGAACACCGGGGAGCTGTTTTTT

J: TRBJ2-5
V: TRBV7-7
size: .
D: .
CDR3: CASSLALSLQETQYF
DNA: TGTGCCAGCAGCTTAGCTCTCTCCCTGCAAGAGACCCAGTACTTC

J: TRBJ1-4
V: TRBV5-1
size: .
D: .
CDR3: CASRVGATNEKLFF
DNA: TGCGCCAGCAGGGTTGGGGCAACTAATGAAAAACTGTTTTTT

J: TRBJ1-3
V: TRBV20-1
size: .
D: .
CDR3: CSARVGRVGNTIYF
DNA: TGCAGTGCTAGAGTAGGCAGGGTGGGAAACACCATATATTTT

J: TRBJ2-1
V: TRBV7-7
size: many
D: TRBD2
CDR3: CASSLAAGGDNEQFF
DNA: TGTGCTAGCAGCTTAGCGGCGGGGGGGGACAATGAGCAGTTCTTC

J: TRBJ2-7
V: TRBV19
size: many
D: TRBD2
CDR3: CASSNSGRAYEQYF
DNA: TGTGCCAGTAGTAATAGCGGGAGGGCCTACGAGCAGTACTTC

J: TRBJ2-1
V: TRBV7-9
size: once
D: TRBD2
CDR3: CASSLTAGMRSYNEQFF
DNA: TGTGCCAGCAGCCTCACAGCGGGGATGAGGTCCTACAATGAGCAGTTCTTC

J: TRBJ2-7
V: TRBV7-9
size: many
D: .
CDR3: CASSLAWSAEQYF
DNA: TGTGCCAGCAGCTTAGCGTGGTCAGCGGAGCAGTACTTC

J: TRBJ2-3
V: TRBV19
size: many
D: TRBD2
CDR3: CASSKGLAIDTQYF
DNA: TGTGCCAGTAGTAAGGGACTAGCGATTGATACGCAGTATTTT

J: TRBJ1-6
V: TRBV7-2
size: .
D: .
CDR3: CASRDDSYYSSPLHF
DNA: TGTGCCAGCAGGGACGACAGCTACTATAGTTCACCCCTCCACTTT